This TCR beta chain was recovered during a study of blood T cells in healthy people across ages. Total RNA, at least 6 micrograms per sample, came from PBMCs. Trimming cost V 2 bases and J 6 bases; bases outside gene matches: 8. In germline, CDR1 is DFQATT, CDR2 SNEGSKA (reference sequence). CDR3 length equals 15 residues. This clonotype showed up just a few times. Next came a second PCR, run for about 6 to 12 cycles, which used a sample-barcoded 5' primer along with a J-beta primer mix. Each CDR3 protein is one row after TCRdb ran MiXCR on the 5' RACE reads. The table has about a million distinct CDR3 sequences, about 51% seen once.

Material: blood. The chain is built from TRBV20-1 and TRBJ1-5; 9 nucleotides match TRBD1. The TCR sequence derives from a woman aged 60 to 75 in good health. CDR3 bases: TGCAGTGCTAGAAGCGGGACAGGGAGGGTTCAGCCCCAGCATTTT. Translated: CSARSGTGRVQPQHF.